This T cell receptor beta chain was observed in a study of graft-versus-host responses after intestinal transplantation. Turning to the study itself: Recipients were given multivisceral, liver-intestinal, or isolated intestinal transplants. General study points: Recipient marrow harbored GvH clones, some of which surfaced first in ileum or blood. Early post-transplant declines in HvG were associated with peak levels of circulating GvH clones.

Here immunoSEQ multiplex PCR was the method, and the copy in TCRdb shows in-frame clones only, minus some. The sample lists tens of thousands of clones, 75% to 95% occurring once. From germline, CDR1 is MNHNS and CDR2 SASEGT. Trimming cost V 6 bases and J 3 bases; bases outside gene matches: 8. This CDR3 region has 15 residues. Details on this clone: Its antigen is not known.

Sequences were derived from unstimulated CD8+ T cells sorted from spleen or lymph node cells, sampled before intestinal transplant. The clonotype was recovered from a human donor who received an intestinal transplant. The chain carries TRBV6-1 and TRBJ1-5, with 7 bases aligning to TRBD1. CDR3 bases: TGTGCCAGCAGCAACGGACAGGACCTCAATCAGCCCCAGCATTTT. This translates into CASSNGQDLNQPQHF.